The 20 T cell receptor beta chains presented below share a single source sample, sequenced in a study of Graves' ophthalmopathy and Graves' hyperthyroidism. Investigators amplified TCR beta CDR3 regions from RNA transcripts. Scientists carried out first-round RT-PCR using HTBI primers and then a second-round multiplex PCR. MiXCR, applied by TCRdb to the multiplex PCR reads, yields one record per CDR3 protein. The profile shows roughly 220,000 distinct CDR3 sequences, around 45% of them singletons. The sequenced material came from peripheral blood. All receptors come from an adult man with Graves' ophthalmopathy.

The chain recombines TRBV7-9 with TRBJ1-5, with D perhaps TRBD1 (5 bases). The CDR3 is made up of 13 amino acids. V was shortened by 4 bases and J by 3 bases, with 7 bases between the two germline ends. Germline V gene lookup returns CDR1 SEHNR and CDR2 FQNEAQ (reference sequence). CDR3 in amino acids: CASSSGANQPQHF. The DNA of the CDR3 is TGTGCCAGCAGCTCCGGGGCCAATCAGCCCCAGCATTTT.

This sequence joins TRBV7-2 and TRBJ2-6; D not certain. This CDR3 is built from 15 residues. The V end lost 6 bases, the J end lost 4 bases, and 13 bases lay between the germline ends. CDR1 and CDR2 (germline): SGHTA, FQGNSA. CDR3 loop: CASRTSVSGANVLTF. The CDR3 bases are TGTGCCAGCAGAACCTCGGTATCCGGGGCCAACGTCCTGACTTTC.

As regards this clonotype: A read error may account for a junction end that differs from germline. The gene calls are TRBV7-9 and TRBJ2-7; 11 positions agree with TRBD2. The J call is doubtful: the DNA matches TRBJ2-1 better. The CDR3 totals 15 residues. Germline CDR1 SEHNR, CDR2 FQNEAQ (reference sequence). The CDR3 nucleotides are TGCGCCAGCAGCCCCGGGACTAGCGGCTACAATGAGCAGTTCTTC. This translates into CASSPGTSGYNEQFF.

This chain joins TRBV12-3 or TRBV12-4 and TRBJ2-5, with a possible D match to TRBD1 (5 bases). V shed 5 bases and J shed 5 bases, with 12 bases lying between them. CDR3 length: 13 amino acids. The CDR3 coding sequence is TGTGCCAGCAGTCCCCAGGGATGGGAGACCCAGTACTTC. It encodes CASSPQGWETQYF.

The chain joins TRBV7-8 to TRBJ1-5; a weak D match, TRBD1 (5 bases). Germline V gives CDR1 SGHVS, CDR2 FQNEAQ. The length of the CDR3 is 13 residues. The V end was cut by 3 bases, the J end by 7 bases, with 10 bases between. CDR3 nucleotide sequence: TGTGCCAGCAGCTTGCCCGGGGGGCAGCCCCAGCATTTT. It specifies CASSLPGGQPQHF.

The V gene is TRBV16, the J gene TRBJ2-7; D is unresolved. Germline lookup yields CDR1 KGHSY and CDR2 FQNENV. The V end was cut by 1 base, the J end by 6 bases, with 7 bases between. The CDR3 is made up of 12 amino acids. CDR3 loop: CASSQFGSEQYF. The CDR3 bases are TGTGCCAGCAGCCAATTCGGAAGCGAGCAGTACTTC.

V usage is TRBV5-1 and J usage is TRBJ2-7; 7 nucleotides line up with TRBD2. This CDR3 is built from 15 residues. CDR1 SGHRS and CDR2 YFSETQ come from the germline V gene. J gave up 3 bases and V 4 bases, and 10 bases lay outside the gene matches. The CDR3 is CASSPPGGRLYEQYF. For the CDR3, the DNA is TGCGCCAGCAGCCCCCCGGGCGGGAGACTCTACGAGCAGTACTTC.

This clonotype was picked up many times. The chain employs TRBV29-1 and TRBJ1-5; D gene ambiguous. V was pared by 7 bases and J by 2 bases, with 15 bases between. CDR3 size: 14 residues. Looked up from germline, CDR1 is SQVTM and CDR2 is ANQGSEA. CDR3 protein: CSAIDSYGNQPQHF. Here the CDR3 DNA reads TGCAGCGCAATTGACTCGTATGGCAATCAGCCCCAGCATTTT.

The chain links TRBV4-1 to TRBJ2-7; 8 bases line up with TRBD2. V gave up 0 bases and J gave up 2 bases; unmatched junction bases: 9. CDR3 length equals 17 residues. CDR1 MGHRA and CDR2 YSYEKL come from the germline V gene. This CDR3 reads CASSQEEWSGSPYEQYF. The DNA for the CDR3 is TGCGCCAGCAGCCAAGAGGAATGGAGCGGGAGCCCCTACGAGCAGTACTTC.

In nucleotides, the CDR3 is TGTGCCAGCAGCCACATGTACAGGGGGAACACTGAAGCTTTCTTT. Protein product: CASSHMYRGNTEAFF. The rearrangement links TRBV11-2 to TRBJ1-1; 7 nucleotides align to TRBD1. Germline V gene lookup returns CDR1 SGHAT and CDR2 FQNNGV. The trim removed 5 bases at V and 1 base at J, leaving 7 bases unmatched. The CDR3 is 15 residues long.

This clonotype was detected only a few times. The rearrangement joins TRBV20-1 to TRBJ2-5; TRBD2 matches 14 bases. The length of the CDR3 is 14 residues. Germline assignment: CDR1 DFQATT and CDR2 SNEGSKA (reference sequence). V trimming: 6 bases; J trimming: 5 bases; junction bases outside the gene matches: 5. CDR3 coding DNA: TGCAGTGCCGAGGGACTAGCGGGAGCCGAGACCCAGTACTTC. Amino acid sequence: CSAEGLAGAETQYF.

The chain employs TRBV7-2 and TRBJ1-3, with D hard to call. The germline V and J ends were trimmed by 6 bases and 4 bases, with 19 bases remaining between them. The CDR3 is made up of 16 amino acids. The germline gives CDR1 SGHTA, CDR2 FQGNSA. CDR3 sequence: CASSAGPLNSGNTIYF. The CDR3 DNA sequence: TGTGCCAGCAGTGCCGGCCCCCTGAATTCCGGAAACACCATATATTTT. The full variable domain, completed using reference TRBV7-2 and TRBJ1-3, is GAGVSQSPSNKVTEKGKDVELRCDPISGHTALYWYRQSLGQGLEFLIYFQGNSAPDKSGLPSDRFSAERTGGSVSTLTIQRTQQEDSAVYLCASSAGPLNSGNTIYFGEGSWLTVV.

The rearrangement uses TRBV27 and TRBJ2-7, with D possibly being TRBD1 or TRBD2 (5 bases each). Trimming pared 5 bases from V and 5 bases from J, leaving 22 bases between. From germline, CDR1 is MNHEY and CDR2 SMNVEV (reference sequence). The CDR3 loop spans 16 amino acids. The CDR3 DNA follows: TGTGCCAGCAGTGGGGATGCAGGAAGCCTGGGGGACGAGCAGTACTTC. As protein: CASSGDAGSLGDEQYF.

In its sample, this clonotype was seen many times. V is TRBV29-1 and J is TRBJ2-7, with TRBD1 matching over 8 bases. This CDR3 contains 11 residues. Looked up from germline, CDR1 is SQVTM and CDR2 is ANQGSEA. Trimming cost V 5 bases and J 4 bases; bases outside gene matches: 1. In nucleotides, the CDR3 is TGCAGCGTTCGGACAGGGTACGAGCAGTACTTC. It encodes CSVRTGYEQYF.

Written as DNA, the CDR3 is TGCGCCAGCAGCTTCGAGGGGACCACTGAAGCTTTCTTT. Amino acid sequence: CASSFEGTTEAFF. The chain joins TRBV5-1 to TRBJ1-1; a weak D match, TRBD1 (5 bases). This CDR3 has 13 residues. Trimming stripped 2 bases from V and 4 bases from J, with 9 bases between. Germline lookup yields CDR1 SGHRS and CDR2 YFSETQ.

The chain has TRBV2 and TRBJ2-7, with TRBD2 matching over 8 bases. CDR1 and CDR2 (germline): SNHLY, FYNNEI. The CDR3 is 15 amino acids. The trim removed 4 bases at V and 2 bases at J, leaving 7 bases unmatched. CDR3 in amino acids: CASSGGTRTPYEQYF. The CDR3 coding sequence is TGTGCCAGCAGTGGCGGGACTAGAACCCCCTACGAGCAGTACTTC.

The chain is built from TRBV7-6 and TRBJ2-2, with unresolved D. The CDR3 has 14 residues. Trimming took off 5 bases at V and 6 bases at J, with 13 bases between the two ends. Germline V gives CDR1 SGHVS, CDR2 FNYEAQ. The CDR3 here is CASSPWVSAGELFF. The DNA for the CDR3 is TGTGCCAGCAGCCCCTGGGTTTCGGCCGGGGAGCTGTTTTTT.

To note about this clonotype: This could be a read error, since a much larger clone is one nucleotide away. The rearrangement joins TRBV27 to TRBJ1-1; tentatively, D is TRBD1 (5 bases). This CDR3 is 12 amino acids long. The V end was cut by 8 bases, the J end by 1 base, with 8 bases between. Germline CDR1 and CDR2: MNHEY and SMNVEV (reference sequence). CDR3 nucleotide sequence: TGTGCCAGCCGGACACCGAACACTGAAGCTTTCTTT. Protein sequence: CASRTPNTEAFF.

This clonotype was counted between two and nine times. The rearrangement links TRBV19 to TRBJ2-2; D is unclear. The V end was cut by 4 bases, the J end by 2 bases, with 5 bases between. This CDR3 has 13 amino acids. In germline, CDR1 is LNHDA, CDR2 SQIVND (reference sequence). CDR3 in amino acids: CASSTPNTGELFF. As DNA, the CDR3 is TGTGCCAGTAGTACCCCCAACACCGGGGAGCTGTTTTTT.

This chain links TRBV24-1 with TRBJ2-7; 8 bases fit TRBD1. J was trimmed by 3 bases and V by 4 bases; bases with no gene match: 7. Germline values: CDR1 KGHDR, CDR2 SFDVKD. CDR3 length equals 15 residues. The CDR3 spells CATSDSGGSFYEQYF. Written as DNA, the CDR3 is TGTGCCACCAGTGACTCAGGGGGCTCCTTCTACGAGCAGTACTTC.